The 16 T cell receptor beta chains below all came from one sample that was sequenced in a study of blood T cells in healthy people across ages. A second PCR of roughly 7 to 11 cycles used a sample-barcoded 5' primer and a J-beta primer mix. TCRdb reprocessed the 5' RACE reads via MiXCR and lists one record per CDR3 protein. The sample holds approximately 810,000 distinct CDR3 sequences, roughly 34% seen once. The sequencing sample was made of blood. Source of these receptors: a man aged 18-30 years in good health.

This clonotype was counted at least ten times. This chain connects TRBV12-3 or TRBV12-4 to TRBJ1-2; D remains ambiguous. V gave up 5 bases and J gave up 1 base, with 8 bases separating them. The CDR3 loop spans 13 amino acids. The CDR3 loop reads CASSPRSNYGYTF. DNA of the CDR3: TGTGCCAGCAGTCCGCGGAGTAACTATGGCTACACCTTC.

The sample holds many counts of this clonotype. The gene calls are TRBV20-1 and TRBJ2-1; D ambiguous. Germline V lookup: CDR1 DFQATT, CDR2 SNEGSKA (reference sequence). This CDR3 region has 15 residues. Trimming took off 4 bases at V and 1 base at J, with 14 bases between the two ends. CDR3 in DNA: TGCAGTGCTAACGATCCGGACGTATCCTACAATGAGCAGTTCTTC. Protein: CSANDPDVSYNEQFF.

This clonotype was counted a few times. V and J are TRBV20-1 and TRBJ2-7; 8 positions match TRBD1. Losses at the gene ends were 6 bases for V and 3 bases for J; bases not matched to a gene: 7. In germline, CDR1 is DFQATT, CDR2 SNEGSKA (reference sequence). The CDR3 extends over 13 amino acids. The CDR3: CSAGQGINYEQYF. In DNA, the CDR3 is TGCAGTGCCGGACAGGGAATAAACTACGAGCAGTACTTC.

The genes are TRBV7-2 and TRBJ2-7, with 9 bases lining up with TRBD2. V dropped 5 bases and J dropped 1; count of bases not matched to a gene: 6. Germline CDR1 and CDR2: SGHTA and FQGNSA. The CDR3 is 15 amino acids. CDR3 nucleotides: TGTGCCAGCAGCACCGGGGGACTAGCATCCTACGAGCAGTACTTC. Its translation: CASSTGGLASYEQYF.

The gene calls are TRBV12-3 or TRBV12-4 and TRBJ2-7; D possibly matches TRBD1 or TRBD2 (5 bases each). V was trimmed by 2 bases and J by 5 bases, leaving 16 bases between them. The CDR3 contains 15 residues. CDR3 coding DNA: TGTGCCAGCAGTTTAAGGGGAACGGGACGGGACGAGCAGTACTTC. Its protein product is CASSLRGTGRDEQYF.

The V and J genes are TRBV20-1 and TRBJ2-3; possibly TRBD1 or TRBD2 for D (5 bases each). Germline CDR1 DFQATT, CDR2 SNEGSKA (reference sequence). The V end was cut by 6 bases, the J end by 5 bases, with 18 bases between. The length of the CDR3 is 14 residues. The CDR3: CSALTVTAGDTQYF. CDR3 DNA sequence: TGCAGTGCCCTGACAGTCACCGCGGGAGATACGCAGTATTTT.

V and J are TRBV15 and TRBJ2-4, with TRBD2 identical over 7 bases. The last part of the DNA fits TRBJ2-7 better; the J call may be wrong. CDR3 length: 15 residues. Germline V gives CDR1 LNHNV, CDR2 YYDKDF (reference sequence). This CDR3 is CATALGPSGEYEQYF. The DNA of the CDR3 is TGTGCCACCGCCCTCGGGCCTAGCGGAGAATACGAGCAGTACTTC.

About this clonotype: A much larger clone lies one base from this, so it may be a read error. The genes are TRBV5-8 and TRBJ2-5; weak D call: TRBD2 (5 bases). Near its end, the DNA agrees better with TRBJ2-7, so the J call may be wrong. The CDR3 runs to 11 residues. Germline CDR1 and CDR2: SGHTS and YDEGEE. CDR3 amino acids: CAISWRYEQYF. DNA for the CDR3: TGTGCCATCAGCTGGAGGTACGAGCAGTACTTC.

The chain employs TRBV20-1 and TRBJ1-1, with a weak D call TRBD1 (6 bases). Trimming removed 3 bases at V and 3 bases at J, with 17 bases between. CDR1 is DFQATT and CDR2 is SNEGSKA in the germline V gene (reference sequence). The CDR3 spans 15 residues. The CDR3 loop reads CSARDQWGRDTEAFF. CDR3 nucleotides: TGCAGTGCTAGGGATCAATGGGGGCGGGACACTGAAGCTTTCTTT.

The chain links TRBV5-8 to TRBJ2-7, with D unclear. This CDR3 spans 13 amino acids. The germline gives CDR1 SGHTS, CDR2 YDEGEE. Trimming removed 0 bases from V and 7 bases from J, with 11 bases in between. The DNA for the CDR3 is TGTGCCAGCAGCTTGGGTGCGGCCAATGAGCAGTACTTC. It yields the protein CASSLGAANEQYF.

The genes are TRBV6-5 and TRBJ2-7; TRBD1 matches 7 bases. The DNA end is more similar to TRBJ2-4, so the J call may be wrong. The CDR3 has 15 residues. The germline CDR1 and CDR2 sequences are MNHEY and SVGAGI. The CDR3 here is CASSRGQVQENIQYF. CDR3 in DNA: TGTGCCAGCAGCCGAGGACAGGTTCAGGAAAACATTCAGTACTTC.

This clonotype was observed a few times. The CDR3 nucleotides read TGCAGTGCTCCGGCGGAACAGAGCTCCTACGAGCAGTACTTC. It is translated as CSAPAEQSSYEQYF. V gene TRBV20-1 combines with J gene TRBJ2-7; D gene ambiguous. CDR3 length: 14 residues. Deletions cut 5 bases from V and 0 bases from J, with 14 bases between. The germline CDR1 and CDR2 sequences are DFQATT and SNEGSKA (reference sequence).

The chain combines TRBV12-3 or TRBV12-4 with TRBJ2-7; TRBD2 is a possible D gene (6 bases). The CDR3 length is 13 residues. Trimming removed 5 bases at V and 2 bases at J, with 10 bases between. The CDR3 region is CASSGTPPYEQYF. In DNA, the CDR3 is TGTGCCAGCAGTGGGACTCCTCCCTACGAGCAGTACTTC.

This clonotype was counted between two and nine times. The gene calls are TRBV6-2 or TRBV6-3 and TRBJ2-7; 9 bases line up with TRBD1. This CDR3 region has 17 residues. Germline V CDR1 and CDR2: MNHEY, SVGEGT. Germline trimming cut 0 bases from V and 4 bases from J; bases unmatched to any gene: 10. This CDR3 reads CASSYSTLGQGEYEQYF. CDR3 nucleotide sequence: TGTGCCAGCAGTTACTCGACTTTGGGACAGGGTGAATACGAGCAGTACTTC.

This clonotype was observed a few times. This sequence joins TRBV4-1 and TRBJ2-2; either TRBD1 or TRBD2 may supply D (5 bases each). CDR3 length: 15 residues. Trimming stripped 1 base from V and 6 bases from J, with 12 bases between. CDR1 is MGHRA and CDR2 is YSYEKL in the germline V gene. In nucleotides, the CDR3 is TGCGCCAGCAGCCAAGTCCTGAGGGGTCCCGGGGAGCTGTTTTTT. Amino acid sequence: CASSQVLRGPGELFF.

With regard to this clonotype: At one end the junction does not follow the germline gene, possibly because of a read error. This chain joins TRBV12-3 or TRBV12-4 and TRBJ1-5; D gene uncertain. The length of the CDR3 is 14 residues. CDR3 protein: CTSSLADSNQPQHF. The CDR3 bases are TGTACCAGCAGTTTAGCAGATAGCAATCAGCCCCAGCATTTT.